The sequence of this TCR beta chain was determined in a study of T-cell reconstitution after alpha-beta-depleted transplantation in children. TCRbeta library construction was performed incorporating unique molecular identifiers. TCRdb used MiXCR to reprocess the PCR reads, holding one entry per CDR3 protein. Here the sample spans some 640,000 distinct CDR3 sequences, 16% being singletons. The CDR3 is 16 amino acids. Trimming shortened V by 3 bases and J by 2 bases, and 18 bases separated the two germline ends. From germline, CDR1 is DFQATT and CDR2 SNEGSKA (reference sequence). The TCR originated in a human donor who donated a stem cell graft to a child with acute myeloid leukemia. Here the sequenced sample was PBMCs from the stem cell graft donor, taken from the stem cell graft. The genes are TRBV20-1 and TRBJ2-3; D may be TRBD1 or TRBD2 (5 bases each). This CDR3 is CSASRPGPLLTDTQYF. The CDR3 DNA sequence: TGCAGTGCTAGCCGCCCGGGACCCCTCCTCACAGATACGCAGTATTTT.